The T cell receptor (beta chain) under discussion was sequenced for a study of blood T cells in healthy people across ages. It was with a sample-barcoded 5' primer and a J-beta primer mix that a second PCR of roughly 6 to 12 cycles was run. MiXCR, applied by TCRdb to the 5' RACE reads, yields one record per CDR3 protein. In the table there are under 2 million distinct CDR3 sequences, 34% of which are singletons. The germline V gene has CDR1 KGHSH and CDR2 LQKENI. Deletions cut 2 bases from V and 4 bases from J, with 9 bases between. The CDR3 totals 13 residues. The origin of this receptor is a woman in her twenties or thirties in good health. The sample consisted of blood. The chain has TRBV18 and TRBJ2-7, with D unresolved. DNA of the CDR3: TGTGCCAGCTCACCAAGTTCGGCGTACGAGCAGTACTTC. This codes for CASSPSSAYEQYF. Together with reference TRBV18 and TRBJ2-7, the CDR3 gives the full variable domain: NAGVMQNPRHLVRRRGQEARLRCSPMKGHSHVYWYRQLPEEGLKFMVYLQKENIIDESGMPKERFSAEFPKEGPSILRIQQVVRGDSAAYFCASSPSSAYEQYFGPGTRLTVT.